What follows describes a single T cell receptor beta chain. Its antigen is not identified. This entry belongs to a study of shared clonotypes between healthy human individuals. Study-level findings and limits: It was observed that approximately 5% of naive CD4 clonotypes were shared across a handful of donors.

The naive CD8 population came from CD45RO-negative cells selected for CCR7, without terminally differentiated effector memory CD45RA+ cells. Adult donors, all healthy and HIV-negative, had no recent acute infections or vaccinations. Only Caucasian adults living in Nashville, Tennessee served as donors. An assay was performed, and its level was deep. Clones were sequenced by immunoSEQ multiplex PCR, and TCRdb holds only the in-frame ones, with some missing. The profile shows about 2.1 million clones, approximately 92% of them singletons. The CDR3 is 15 residues long. The germline gives CDR1 LNHNV, CDR2 YYDKDF (reference sequence). Trimming removed 0 bases from V and 6 bases from J, with 12 bases in between.

The sequence derives from a man between 18 and 29 years old in good health. Some clones in this sample may be carry-over from other donors' samples. Input material: naive CD8+ T cells from PBMCs. The chain joins TRBV15 to TRBJ2-1; tentative D call: TRBD1 (5 bases). CDR3 DNA sequence: TGTGCCACCAGCAGAGAATGGGGCGGCACCAATGAGCAGTTCTTC. Amino acids: CATSREWGGTNEQFF.